A single sample gave rise to the 31 T cell receptor beta chains below, sequenced in a study of identical twins. TCRdb called the 5' RACE reads again in MiXCR, with one record for every CDR3 protein. The table includes around 300,000 distinct CDR3 sequences, more than 6.5% detected once. These data were also filed under a second study, of yellow fever vaccine responses in identical twins.

Sequencing was carried out using memory (CD45RO+) T cells sorted from blood. The receptor source for this set is a woman aged 18-29 years in good health.

This clonotype was detected many times. CDR3 DNA: TGCGCCAGCAGCCTTCGTGGATTAAGGGCTAGCGGGGGGAACAATGAGCAGTTCTTC. Translated, it gives CASSLRGLRASGGNNEQFF. The chain links TRBV5-1 to TRBJ2-1, with 11 bases fitting TRBD2. The V and J ends lost 4 bases and 5 bases, in that order; junction bases with no gene match: 17. The CDR3 length is 19 residues. Per germline, CDR1 SGHRS and CDR2 YFSETQ.

This clonotype was seen a few times. A junction end diverges from the germline sequence, so it may reflect a read error. The chain recombines TRBV5-1 with TRBJ1-1, with TRBD1 identical over 8 bases. CDR3 size: 13 residues. The germline CDR1 and CDR2 sequences are SGHRS and YFSETQ. The CDR3 spells CASSLNRGTEVFF. The CDR3, as DNA: TGCGCCAGCAGCCTTAACAGGGGGACTGAAGTTTTCTTT.

This clonotype was observed a few times. The chain joins TRBV19 to TRBJ2-7; D could derive from TRBD1 or TRBD2 (5 bases each). This CDR3 is built from 10 residues. The ends were cut back, 11 bases at V and 6 bases at J, with 11 bases in the middle. Germline lookup yields CDR1 LNHDA and CDR2 SQIVND (reference sequence). This CDR3 is CARLGVEQYF. The CDR3 DNA reads TGTGCCCGGTTGGGGGTCGAGCAGTACTTC.

This clonotype was counted ten times or more. The rearrangement joins TRBV24-1 to TRBJ2-3; D remains unclear. Germline V gives CDR1 KGHDR, CDR2 SFDVKD. Trimming took off 1 base at V and 6 bases at J, with 13 bases between the two ends. The CDR3 totals 15 residues. CDR3 sequence reads: CATSDFGSTGDTQYF. The CDR3 DNA is TGTGCCACCAGTGATTTCGGCTCTACCGGGGATACGCAGTATTTT.

This chain connects TRBV7-2 to TRBJ2-3, with D perhaps matching TRBD2 (6 bases). V lost 6 bases and J lost 0, with 19 bases in between. This CDR3 has 17 residues. CDR1 and CDR2 from the germline V gene are SGHTA and FQGNSA. CDR3 coding DNA: TGTGCCAGCAGACGGAATAGCGGAGGACTTAGCACAGATACGCAGTATTTT. Its protein product is CASRRNSGGLSTDTQYF.

This clonotype was counted only a few times. The genes are TRBV10-2 and TRBJ1-1, with D unclear. V was clipped by 9 bases and J by 7 bases, with 15 bases between them. This CDR3 is 12 amino acids long. Germline V CDR1 and CDR2: WSHSY, SAAADI. The CDR3 nucleotides are TGCGCCAGGGCCCTACCCGGAGGTGAAGCTTTCTTT. Translating gives CARALPGGEAFF.

The chain combines TRBV20-1 with TRBJ2-7; a weak D match, TRBD2 (6 bases). The germline V and J ends were trimmed by 0 bases and 0 bases, with 15 bases remaining between them. CDR3 length: 16 residues. Germline values: CDR1 DFQATT, CDR2 SNEGSKA (reference sequence). CDR3 sequence reads: CSARDSGGVSSYEQYF. The CDR3 region has the DNA TGCAGTGCTAGAGATAGTGGCGGGGTTAGCTCCTACGAGCAGTACTTC.

This clonotype was seen many times. The chain has TRBV5-1 and TRBJ2-1; D not resolved. The V end was cut by 4 bases, the J end by 12 bases, with 17 bases between. CDR1 is SGHRS and CDR2 is YFSETQ in the germline V gene. The CDR3 loop spans 13 amino acids. DNA of the CDR3: TGCGCCAGCAGCGTGGAAGGAGCGCGGAGGCAGTTCTTC. This gives the protein CASSVEGARRQFF. The full variable domain, in which reference TRBV5-1 and TRBJ2-1 provide the parts outside the CDR3, is KAGVTQTPRYLIKTRGQQVTLSCSPISGHRSVSWYQQTPGQGLQFLFEYFSETQRNKGNFPGRFSGRQFSNSRSEMNVSTLELGDSALYLCASSVEGARRQFFGPGTRLTVL.

In this sample, this clonotype turned up a few times. The chain carries TRBV15 and TRBJ2-1; TRBD2 matches 10 bases. V trimming: 2 bases; J trimming: 6 bases; junction bases outside the gene matches: 10. The CDR3 has 17 amino acids. Germline CDR1 and CDR2: LNHNV and YYDKDF (reference sequence). The CDR3 here is CATSRRAGGGSGNEQFF. Here the CDR3 DNA reads TGTGCCACCAGCAGAAGAGCGGGAGGGGGTTCAGGCAATGAGCAGTTCTTC. Looking up the rest from reference TRBV15 and TRBJ2-1 gives the full variable domain: DAMVIQNPRYQVTQFGKPVTLSCSQTLNHNVMYWYQQKSSQAPKLLFHYYDKDFNNEADTPDNFQSRRPNTSFCFLDIRSPGLGDTAMYLCATSRRAGGGSGNEQFFGPGTRLTVL.

The table lists this clonotype with a few counts. The chain uses TRBV20-1 and TRBJ2-7, with D unresolved. CDR1 is DFQATT, CDR2 SNEGSKA, per germline (reference sequence). V dropped 0 bases and J dropped 6 bases, with 12 bases sitting between them. This CDR3 region has 13 residues. CDR3 in DNA: TGCAGTGCTAGAGACCCTGGGCGTAGCGAGCAGTACTTC. Amino acids: CSARDPGRSEQYF.

This clonotype has more than one count but fewer than ten. The chain recombines TRBV18 with TRBJ2-3; TRBD1 aligns across 7 bases. The germline V gene has CDR1 KGHSH and CDR2 LQKENI. With V trimmed by 2 bases and J by 0 bases, 8 bases remained unmatched. This CDR3 is built from 17 residues. The CDR3 loop reads CASSPEGQLTSTDTQYF. In nucleotides, the CDR3 is TGTGCCAGCTCACCAGAGGGACAGCTGACTAGCACAGATACGCAGTATTTT. Drawing the rest from reference TRBV18 and TRBJ2-3, the complete variable domain is NAGVMQNPRHLVRRRGQEARLRCSPMKGHSHVYWYRQLPEEGLKFMVYLQKENIIDESGMPKERFSAEFPKEGPSILRIQQVVRGDSAAYFCASSPEGQLTSTDTQYFGPGTRLTVL.

The sample holds a few counts of this clonotype. The chain links TRBV10-3 to TRBJ2-1, with 8 bases that match TRBD2. Trimming took 6 bases from V and 1 from J; bases not matched to a gene: 5. From germline, CDR1 is ENHRY and CDR2 SYGVKD. This CDR3 contains 15 residues. The CDR3 DNA reads TGTGCCATCAGCAAGCGGGGGTCTTCCTACAATGAGCAGTTCTTC. This codes for CAISKRGSSYNEQFF.

The V gene is TRBV12-3 or TRBV12-4, the J gene TRBJ1-1; D is uncertain. The CDR3 length is 14 residues. The V end was cut by 1 base, the J end by 6 bases, with 12 bases between. For the CDR3, the DNA is TGTGCCAGCAGTTTAGGACGGAGGGTCTCTGAAGCTTTCTTT. As protein: CASSLGRRVSEAFF.

This clonotype was counted ten times or more. The chain carries TRBV28 and TRBJ2-2; D gene ambiguous. Germline V lookup: CDR1 MDHEN, CDR2 SYDVKM. Trimming removed 3 bases from V and 0 bases from J, with 11 bases in between. The CDR3 covers 16 residues. The CDR3 reads CASSLVKFANTGELFF. CDR3 nucleotide sequence: TGTGCCAGCAGTTTGGTAAAGTTCGCGAACACCGGGGAGCTGTTTTTT.

In this sample, this clonotype turned up a few times. The chain joins TRBV20-1 to TRBJ1-1; TRBD1 might be the D (5 bases). Trimming pared 8 bases from V and 1 base from J, leaving 14 bases between. Germline lookup yields CDR1 DFQATT and CDR2 SNEGSKA (reference sequence). This CDR3 is built from 13 residues. This CDR3 reads CSKKRQPNTEAFF. CDR3 in DNA: TGCAGTAAGAAAAGACAGCCGAACACTGAAGCTTTCTTT.

V is TRBV7-9 and J is TRBJ1-1, with D perhaps matching TRBD1 (5 bases). V was clipped by 5 bases and J by 5 bases, with 15 bases between them. Per the germline V gene, CDR1 is SEHNR and CDR2 is FQNEAQ (reference sequence). The CDR3 has 14 amino acids. CDR3 in amino acids: CASSGAPWWTEAFF. In DNA form, the CDR3 reads TGTGCCAGCAGCGGGGCCCCTTGGTGGACTGAAGCTTTCTTT.

This clonotype was observed many times. This rearrangement joins TRBV28 to TRBJ1-6; 8 bases align to TRBD1. There are 18 residues in the CDR3. Unmatched junction bases numbered 9, after V lost 3 bases and J lost 2 bases. CDR1 is MDHEN and CDR2 is SYDVKM in the germline V gene. This CDR3 is CASSFQGASGTYNSPLHF. The DNA of the CDR3 is TGTGCCAGCAGTTTTCAGGGGGCGTCGGGGACCTATAATTCACCCCTCCACTTT.

The chain couples TRBV4-1 to TRBJ2-5, with 8 bases that match TRBD1. Germline trimming cut 0 bases from V and 5 bases from J; bases unmatched to any gene: 5. This CDR3 spans 15 amino acids. Germline V lookup: CDR1 MGHRA, CDR2 YSYEKL. CDR3 sequence (DNA): TGCGCCAGCAGCCAAGATCACAGGGGGTGGGAGACCCAGTACTTC. Protein sequence: CASSQDHRGWETQYF.

At least ten counts were recorded for this clonotype. The V call is TRBV5-1, the J call TRBJ2-1; TRBD1 aligns across 7 bases. This CDR3 has 14 residues. Germline lookup yields CDR1 SGHRS and CDR2 YFSETQ. The J segment lost 5 bases and the V segment lost 1 base, leaving 3 bases of the junction unmatched. The CDR3 region has the DNA TGCGCCAGCAGCTTGATGCAGGGGGACAATGAGCAGTTCTTC. Its protein is CASSLMQGDNEQFF.

This clonotype was observed at least ten times. This chain connects TRBV5-1 to TRBJ2-6; D ambiguous. Germline CDR1 SGHRS, CDR2 YFSETQ. Trimming stripped 0 bases from V and 0 bases from J, with 13 bases between. There are 18 residues in the CDR3. The CDR3 loop reads CASSLDGNAYSGANVLTF. The CDR3 nucleotides read TGCGCCAGCAGCTTGGATGGCAACGCCTACTCTGGGGCCAACGTCCTGACTTTC.

V gene TRBV12-5 combines with J gene TRBJ2-7, with D tentatively TRBD1 (6 bases). The CDR3 is 15 amino acids. V was shortened by 2 bases and J by 1 base, with 12 bases between the two germline ends. Germline V gene sequence: CDR1 LGHNT, CDR2 FRNRAP. The CDR3 region has the DNA TGTGCTAGTGGTTTGTCTGGGGGCCAGTCCTACGAGCAGTACTTC. This sequence encodes CASGLSGGQSYEQYF. The whole variable domain, remainder taken from reference TRBV12-5 and TRBJ2-7, is DARVTQTPRHKVTEMGQEVTMRCQPILGHNTVFWYRQTMMQGLELLAYFRNRAPLDDSGMPKDRFSAEMPDATLATLKIQPSEPRDSAVYFCASGLSGGQSYEQYFGPGTRLTVT.

Ten or more counts support this clonotype. The rearrangement links TRBV4-1 to TRBJ1-5; TRBD1 might be the D (5 bases). The V end lost 0 bases, the J end lost 6 bases, and 12 bases lay between the germline ends. This CDR3 is 15 amino acids long. The germline V gene has CDR1 MGHRA and CDR2 YSYEKL. The CDR3, as DNA: TGCGCCAGCAGCCAAGAGCCTGCGGGGGGTCAGCCCCAGCATTTT. Encoded protein: CASSQEPAGGQPQHF.

The table lists this clonotype with many counts. CDR3 residues: CASSFGLGNNEQFF. CDR3 coding DNA: TGTGCCAGCAGTTTTGGTCTAGGGAACAATGAGCAGTTCTTC. V gene TRBV12-3 or TRBV12-4 combines with J gene TRBJ2-1; no reliable D call. With 3 bases removed from V and 5 bases from J, the gap between germline ends came to 11 bases. CDR3 length: 14 residues.

The chain combines TRBV2 with TRBJ2-5; TRBD2 matches 9 bases. The CDR3 runs to 14 residues. Trimming removed 6 bases from V and 2 bases from J; junction bases left unmatched: 4. Looked up from germline, CDR1 is SNHLY and CDR2 is FYNNEI. CDR3 bases: TGTGCCAGCAGCCGACTAGCGGAGCAAGAGACCCAGTACTTC. Its translation: CASSRLAEQETQYF.

The chain joins TRBV29-1 to TRBJ1-4; D is unresolved. The V and J ends lost 7 bases and 5 bases respectively, with 14 bases between them. The CDR3 has 13 amino acids. The germline gives CDR1 SQVTM, CDR2 ANQGSEA. The CDR3 protein is CSAVWWRNEKLFF. The CDR3 DNA reads TGCAGCGCTGTGTGGTGGAGGAATGAAAAACTGTTTTTT.

This clonotype was observed a few times. The V and J genes are TRBV12-3 or TRBV12-4 and TRBJ2-7, with D perhaps matching TRBD1 (6 bases). This CDR3 spans 15 amino acids. V gave up 5 bases and J gave up 4 bases, with 18 bases separating them. The CDR3 bases are TGTGCCAGCAGTCTGACCTGGACAGCAGATTACGAGCAGTACTTC. This sequence encodes CASSLTWTADYEQYF.

This chain uses TRBV2 with TRBJ2-1; unclear D gene. Germline values: CDR1 SNHLY, CDR2 FYNNEI. The germline V and J ends were trimmed by 7 bases and 5 bases, with 12 bases remaining between them. This CDR3 comprises 13 residues. CDR3 nucleotide sequence: TGTGCCAGCAAAGGGCCTGCAAACAATGAGCAGTTCTTC. Protein product: CASKGPANNEQFF.

The V call is TRBV5-6, the J call TRBJ2-6, with D perhaps TRBD2 (5 bases). Germline V CDR1 and CDR2: SGHDT, YYEEEE. Between the trimmed V and J ends, which lost 2 bases and 1 base, there was a span of 10 bases. The CDR3 spans 16 residues. This CDR3 is CASSLGPGSGANVLTF. Written as DNA, the CDR3 is TGTGCCAGCAGCTTAGGACCGGGATCTGGGGCCAACGTCCTGACTTTC.

This clonotype was counted many times. The chain combines TRBV14 with TRBJ1-1, with D tentatively TRBD1 (5 bases). The CDR3 totals 13 residues. Germline V gene lookup returns CDR1 SGHDN and CDR2 FVKESK. V lost 3 bases and J lost 4, with 9 bases in between. DNA of the CDR3: TGTGCCAGCAGCCAGGGGACCTTCACTGAAGCTTTCTTT. Translation gives CASSQGTFTEAFF.

The chain uses TRBV20-1 and TRBJ1-5; D gene unclear. Looked up from germline, CDR1 is DFQATT and CDR2 is SNEGSKA (reference sequence). The CDR3 is 14 residues long. The V end was cut by 1 base, the J end by 0 bases, with 7 bases between. CDR3 bases: TGCAGTGCTAGAGTAGGCCATAGCAATCAGCCCCAGCATTTT. It yields the protein CSARVGHSNQPQHF.

This clonotype was picked up many times. The CDR3 here is CASSWTGGVGQPQHF. CDR3 in DNA: TGTGCCAGCAGTTGGACAGGGGGCGTGGGTCAGCCCCAGCATTTT. The chain employs TRBV6-2 or TRBV6-3 and TRBJ1-5, with 11 bases matching TRBD1. This CDR3 spans 15 amino acids. The V and J ends lost 4 bases and 6 bases, in that order; junction bases with no gene match: 5. The germline CDR1 and CDR2 sequences are MNHEY and SVGEGT.